This T cell receptor beta chain was captured in a study of T-cell memory formation after mild COVID-19. Points from the study as a whole: CM and EM subsets held most contracting CD4+ clones; EMRA held CD8+ ones. Day 37-peaking second-wave clones had unconfirmed SARS-CoV-2 specificity.

A single record per CDR3 protein comes from TCRdb applying MiXCR to the 5' RACE reads. The profile shows some 600,000 distinct CDR3 sequences, 15% to 20% of them singletons. V lost 1 base and J 7 bases, leaving 10 bases between the germline ends. The CDR3 length is 13 residues. Per germline, CDR1 SGHTA and CDR2 FQGNSA. This clonotype has only a few counts. Its target is unknown. Sequencing used PBMCs or a T cell subset sorted from them (not recorded which). This TCR was sampled from an adult woman who had mild COVID-19 (a few samples of this study predate the infection). Cell type and time point are not known. The J gene is TRBJ1-2, the V gene TRBV7-2; D is uncertain. In DNA, the CDR3 is TGTGCCAGCAGCTTAGTCGCAGGCTCTGGCTACACCTTC. Residues: CASSLVAGSGYTF.